One T cell receptor (beta chain) is described in this entry. Its antigen remains unidentified. The entry originates in a study of cytomegalovirus exposure and HLA in healthy donors. Germline loops: CDR1 SGHTA, CDR2 FQGNSA. The ends were cut back, 1 base at V and 5 bases at J, with 8 bases in the middle. The CDR3 extends over 13 amino acids. Likely unrecorded immune exposures existed in these nominally healthy donors. Notes on the study in general: Overall, around 160 TCR beta chains were annotated as cytomegalovirus-associated. For presence/absence analyses, sequencing depth was assumed to be roughly uniform across donors.

The PCR contained 60 Vbeta and 13 Jbeta primers. Assay: immunoSEQ multiplex PCR; the TCRdb copy retains only in-frame clones and omits some. The data contain 150,000 to 200,000 clones, roughly three quarters of them singletons. The source of this sequence is a woman between 50 and 59 years old in good health and CMV-seropositive. Sequencing was done on a sample of PBMCs. V gene TRBV7-2 combines with J gene TRBJ1-2; no reliable D call. The CDR3 reads CASSLGGIYGYTF. CDR3 nucleotide sequence: TGTGCCAGCAGCTTAGGAGGGATTTATGGCTACACCTTC.